Listed below are T cell receptor beta chains from one sample, sequenced in a study of blood T cells in healthy people across ages. A single record per CDR3 protein comes from TCRdb applying MiXCR to the 5' RACE reads. Here the sample spans approximately 1.5 million distinct CDR3 sequences, roughly 30% being singletons. What was sequenced was blood. These TCRs come from a woman aged 30 to 39 in good health. Each CDR3 is given with its conserved first and last residue. Each record gives: D gene, clone size, J gene, V gene, CDR3 DNA, CDR3 protein. A D gene is named only where the DNA matches it firmly. The size entry is marked missing in some rows and otherwise reads once, few, many or a size class.

d_gene: .
abundance: .
j_gene: TRBJ1-5
v_gene: TRBV6-2/TRBV6-3
CDR3nt: TGTGCCAGCAGTTACCTTCTGGGGGCGGATCAGCCCCAGCATTTT
CDR3aa: CASSYLLGADQPQHF

d_gene: .
abundance: .
j_gene: TRBJ1-5
v_gene: TRBV9
CDR3nt: TGTGCCAGCAGCGTAGGAGGGCTCAGTCAGCCCCAGCATTTT
CDR3aa: CASSVGGLSQPQHF

d_gene: .
abundance: many
j_gene: TRBJ2-5
v_gene: TRBV29-1
CDR3nt: TGCAGCGTGAAGAAGGGGTCAGGGATGGAGACCCAGTACTTC
CDR3aa: CSVKKGSGMETQYF

d_gene: TRBD2
abundance: many
j_gene: TRBJ2-1
v_gene: TRBV5-1
CDR3nt: TGCGCCAGCAGCTTGGAGTTAGCGGGGTACAATGAGCAGTTCTTC
CDR3aa: CASSLELAGYNEQFF

d_gene: .
abundance: .
j_gene: TRBJ2-5
v_gene: TRBV12-5
CDR3nt: TGTGCTAGTGGTTTGGGATCGGGGGCTCAAGAGACCCAGTACTTC
CDR3aa: CASGLGSGAQETQYF

d_gene: TRBD2
abundance: few
j_gene: TRBJ2-7
v_gene: TRBV9
CDR3nt: TGTGCCAGCAGCGTAGAGGCCAGCGGGGGGTACTACGAGCAGTACTTC
CDR3aa: CASSVEASGGYYEQYF

d_gene: .
abundance: .
j_gene: TRBJ2-3
v_gene: TRBV28
CDR3nt: TGTGCCAGCAGTCCCCGGGGGGCTCACACAGATACGCAGTATTTT
CDR3aa: CASSPRGAHTDTQYF

d_gene: .
abundance: .
j_gene: TRBJ2-1
v_gene: TRBV30
CDR3nt: TGTGCCTGGAGTAACTACCGGGACACGGCCTCCAATGAGCAGTTCTTC
CDR3aa: CAWSNYRDTASNEQFF

d_gene: .
abundance: .
j_gene: TRBJ1-1
v_gene: TRBV5-1
CDR3nt: TGCGCCAGCAGCCAAGGTTGGAGGAACACTGAAGCTTTCTTT
CDR3aa: CASSQGWRNTEAFF

d_gene: .
abundance: .
j_gene: TRBJ2-5
v_gene: TRBV5-1
CDR3nt: TGCGCCAGCAGCCCGGGGACACCTTCCAGAGAGACCCAGTACTTC
CDR3aa: CASSPGTPSRETQYF

d_gene: .
abundance: many
j_gene: TRBJ2-7
v_gene: TRBV7-9
CDR3nt: TGTGCCAGCAGCTTGGGGCGGGGGACACTATACGAGCAGTACTTC
CDR3aa: CASSLGRGTLYEQYF

d_gene: TRBD2
abundance: many
j_gene: TRBJ2-7
v_gene: TRBV6-1
CDR3nt: TGTGCCAGCAGTGCGACTAGCGTTGCCGAGCAGTACTTC
CDR3aa: CASSATSVAEQYF

d_gene: TRBD2
abundance: .
j_gene: TRBJ2-7
v_gene: TRBV7-2
CDR3nt: TGTGCCAGCAGCTACGGGGGGGGGCTCCGGTTGACGGCCTACGAGCAGTACTTC
CDR3aa: CASSYGGGLRLTAYEQYF